This TCR beta chain stems from a study of CD8+ T cells in alopecia areata. The study's findings and limits: More clonal than normal scalp was lesional scalp, particularly alopecia totalis/universalis.

The V gene's germline CDR1 is SGHTA and CDR2 FQGNSA. The CDR3 is 14 residues long. V was cut by 7 bases and J by 0 bases, with 10 bases left in between. TCR sequencing used cDNA made by reverse transcription of extracted RNA. The repertoire was sequenced with immunoSEQ multiplex PCR; TCRdb's copy has only in-frame clones and lacks some. The sample includes some 110,000 clones, approximately 38% of them seen just once. This clone has just a few counts. As yet, its antigen is unknown. The chain uses TRBV7-2 and TRBJ2-1, with D possibly TRBD2 on 5 matching bases. The TCR originated in a human donor with alopecia areata. The sequenced sample consisted of CD4+ T cells sorted from blood. The CDR3 spells CASKTGSSYNEQFF. The CDR3, as DNA: TGTGCCAGCAAAACGGGGAGCTCCTACAATGAGCAGTTCTTC.